The rows below give T cell receptor beta chains drawn from one sample of a study of identical twins. TCRdb reprocessed the 5' RACE reads with MiXCR, giving one entry per CDR3 protein. The sample comprises some 1,700,000 distinct CDR3 sequences, roughly 35% of which are singletons, and approximately 0.29% rests with the top ten. Sample: cord blood. These receptors all stem from a newborn girl in good health. Each CDR3 is given with its conserved first and last residue. D genes are given only for firm matches. Clone sizes are given selectively: once, few, many, or a class where the clone is expanded.

clone_size	v_call	j_call	d_call	cdr3_nt	cdr3_aa
few	TRBV7-6	TRBJ2-7	-	TGTGCCAGCAGCTTGGGTCTAGCCCTCTACAATGAGCAGTACTTC	CASSLGLALYNEQYF
-	TRBV28	TRBJ1-6	-	TGTGCCAGCACTGGAGGGCATAATTCACCCCCCCACTTT	CASTGGHNSPPHF
-	TRBV27	TRBJ1-2	-	TGTGCCAGCTCTACAGACATTCTAAACTATGGCTACACCTTC	CASSTDILNYGYTF
-	TRBV11-3	TRBJ2-1	TRBD2	TGTGCCAGCAGCTCTAGCGGGAGGGAAGAGACCCAGTTCTTC	CASSSSGREETQFF
few	TRBV11-2	TRBJ2-5	-	TGTGCCAGCAGCTTAGGGTTCCCCAGGGGCCAGACCCAGTACTTC	CASSLGFPRGQTQYF
few	TRBV14	TRBJ2-1	TRBD2	TGTGCCAGCAGCCCCTGGGGACTACTAGCGGGGGCGAATGAGCAGTTCTTC	CASSPWGLLAGANEQFF
few	TRBV3-1	TRBJ2-5	-	TGTGCCAGCAGCCAACCGGGGTCCACCTACAATGAGCAGTACTTC	CASSQPGSTYNEQYF
-	TRBV6-2/TRBV6-3	TRBJ2-3	TRBD2	TGTGCCAGCAGCCAGGGACTAGCCCACTCTACGCAGTATTTT	CASSQGLAHSTQYF
few	TRBV6-5	TRBJ2-1	TRBD2	TGTGCCAGCAGGGGGGGGACTAGCGGGGGCTACAATGAGCAGTTCTTC	CASRGGTSGGYNEQFF
-	TRBV20-1	TRBJ2-4	TRBD1	TGCAGTGCTTCTACGGACAGGGGGAGAAACATTCAGTACTTC	CSASTDRGRNIQYF
few	TRBV24-1	TRBJ2-7	-	TGTGCCACCACCTGGACGGCGGGAACCTACGAGCAGTACTTC	CATTWTAGTYEQYF
few	TRBV7-2	TRBJ2-5	TRBD2	TGTGCCAGCAGCTCGGGACTAGCGCAAAAAGAGACCCAGTACTTC	CASSSGLAQKETQYF
few	TRBV7-2	TRBJ2-3	TRBD2	TGTGCCAGCAGCTTTACTAGCGGGGACCTCACAGATACGCAGTATTTT	CASSFTSGDLTDTQYF
few	TRBV3-1	TRBJ2-3	TRBD1	TGTGCCAGCAGCCAATTGACAGGGGGCACAGATACGCAGTATTTT	CASSQLTGGTDTQYF
few	TRBV5-4	TRBJ2-3	TRBD2	TGTGCCAGCAGCTCACCTAGCGGGGCCCCCACAGATACGCAGTATTTT	CASSSPSGAPTDTQYF
-	TRBV25-1	TRBJ2-5	TRBD2	TGTGCCAGCAGGGACGATAAAGCGGGGGTGCAAGAGACCCAGTACTTC	CASRDDKAGVQETQYF
-	TRBV28	TRBJ1-5	-	TGTGCCAGCACTCCGGAGCGGTATAGCAATCAGCCCCAGCATTTT	CASTPERYSNQPQHF
few	TRBV6-1	TRBJ2-3	TRBD1	TGTGCCAGCAGTGAAATGCCAGGGGGAGCCGATACGCAGTATTTT	CASSEMPGGADTQYF
few	TRBV29-1	TRBJ1-1	TRBD1	TGCAGCGTTGCCTGGGGCAGGGGGCAAGCTTTCTTT	CSVAWGRGQAFF
few	TRBV28	TRBJ1-1	-	TGTGCCAGCAGTCCCTCGGCGGAGAGAGTAGGTTTCTTT	CASSPSAERVGFF
-	TRBV7-7	TRBJ2-5	-	TGTGCTAGCAGCTTCCGGGACGGATACCAAGAGACCCAGTACTTC	CASSFRDGYQETQYF
many	TRBV6-5	TRBJ1-2	-	TGTGCCAGCAGTTACTCGATAAGCCTCGAGGGCTACACCTTC	CASSYSISLEGYTF
-	TRBV12-3/TRBV12-4	TRBJ1-1	-	TGTGCCAGCAGCCGCGCGGGGGGGTTGGACACTGAAGCTTTCTTT	CASSRAGGLDTEAFF
many	TRBV7-2	TRBJ2-6	-	TGTGCCAGCAGCTTAACAAGCTCTGGGGCCAACGTCCTGACTTTC	CASSLTSSGANVLTF
-	TRBV20-1	TRBJ1-5	TRBD1	TGCAGTGCGGCCGACAGGGAATACGATCAGCCCCAGCATTTT	CSAADREYDQPQHF
-	TRBV12-3/TRBV12-4	TRBJ1-3	-	TGTGCCAGCTCATATCACAGGTTAAAGAACACCATATATTTT	CASSYHRLKNTIYF
few	TRBV6-6	TRBJ2-1	-	TGTGCCAGCACCCTCCAGAGCTCCTACAATGAGCAGTTCTTC	CASTLQSSYNEQFF
-	TRBV6-6	TRBJ2-7	-	TGTGCCAGCAGTTACAACCAGCGGCACTACGAGCAGTACTTC	CASSYNQRHYEQYF
-	TRBV7-9	TRBJ2-3	TRBD2	TGTGCCAGCAGCGTTTGGCGGGGGGCAGATACGCAGTATTTT	CASSVWRGADTQYF
-	TRBV19	TRBJ1-2	-	TGTGCCAGTAGTATGAAGTACCGCGGCTACACCTTC	CASSMKYRGYTF
-	TRBV12-3/TRBV12-4	TRBJ2-3	TRBD2	TGTGCCAGCAGTTTAGGAGTACTAGCGGGCGCAGATGCGCAGTATTTT	CASSLGVLAGADAQYF
few	TRBV12-3/TRBV12-4	TRBJ1-5	-	TGTGCCAGCAGTTTTAGCCCAGGGCACAATCAGCCCCAGCATTTT	CASSFSPGHNQPQHF
many	TRBV6-2/TRBV6-3	TRBJ2-7	-	TGTGCCAGCAGCCTCCCATGGAGTGCCTACGAGCAGTACTTC	CASSLPWSAYEQYF
-	TRBV7-2	TRBJ1-2	TRBD1	TGTGCCAGCAGCTTACAGGGGGCGGCGGGCTACACCTTC	CASSLQGAAGYTF
-	TRBV27	TRBJ2-3	-	TGTGCCAGCAGGGCGGTGAACACAGATACGCAGTATTTT	CASRAVNTDTQYF
-	TRBV25-1	TRBJ2-6	-	TGTGCCAGCAGTGAAGGATTGACAGCCAACTCTGGGGCCAACGTCCTGACTTTC	CASSEGLTANSGANVLTF
few	TRBV10-2	TRBJ1-6	TRBD1	TGCGCCAGCAGTGATGAGACTAGGACAGGGGATAATTCACCCCTCCACTTT	CASSDETRTGDNSPLHF
-	TRBV20-1	TRBJ2-2	-	TGCAGTGCAGGGGGGGTTACCGGGGAGCTGTTTTTT	CSAGGVTGELFF
few	TRBV28	TRBJ2-7	TRBD2	TGTGCCAGCAGTTCACAGGGACTAGCGCTCGAGCAGTACTTC	CASSSQGLALEQYF
few	TRBV6-5	TRBJ2-1	TRBD2	TGTGCCAGCAGTCCCGGGGGGGCCCCTAAGTTCTTC	CASSPGGAPKFF
once	TRBV12-3/TRBV12-4	TRBJ2-2	TRBD1	TGTGCCAGCAGTCCCTGGGGGACAGGGAACACCGGGGAGCTGTTTTTT	CASSPWGTGNTGELFF
-	TRBV6-5	TRBJ1-5	TRBD1	TGTGCCAGCAGTTACTCGGGGGACAGGGCTTATAGCAATCAGCCCCAGCATTTT	CASSYSGDRAYSNQPQHF
-	TRBV20-1	TRBJ2-5	-	TGCAGTGCTAGAGCGGGACATTCGATCCAAGAGACCCAGTACTTC	CSARAGHSIQETQYF
many	TRBV30	TRBJ1-2	-	TGTGCCTGGAGTGTACACTATGGCTACACCTTC	CAWSVHYGYTF
few	TRBV10-3	TRBJ2-1	TRBD2	TGTGCCATCAGTGATCGAGGGGGACTAGCGGGAGACAATGAGCAGTTCTTC	CAISDRGGLAGDNEQFF
-	TRBV5-1	TRBJ2-1	TRBD2	TGCGCCACCTCGACTCTAGCGGGGGGACCCAGTGAGCAGTTCTTC	CATSTLAGGPSEQFF
-	TRBV7-9	TRBJ2-1	-	TGTGCCAGCAGCCTCTGGACCCCGGGGAATGAGCAGTTCTTC	CASSLWTPGNEQFF
-	TRBV7-9	TRBJ2-2	TRBD2	TGTGCCAGCAGTTCGAGCGGGAGCTACACCGGGGAGCTGTTTTTT	CASSSSGSYTGELFF
many	TRBV29-1	TRBJ2-6	-	TGCAGCGTTAGAAGGACGGTCTCTGGGGCCAACGTCCTGACTTTC	CSVRRTVSGANVLTF
few	TRBV24-1	TRBJ1-4	-	TGTGCCACCAGTGGTACGGGGGGTGAAAAACTGTTTTTT	CATSGTGGEKLFF
few	TRBV21-1	TRBJ2-1	-	TGTGCCAGCAGCAAAATGGGCAGGGACAATGAGCAGTTCTTC	CASSKMGRDNEQFF
-	TRBV29-1	TRBJ1-3	-	TGCAGCGTTGAAGTAGTCACGGACTCTGGAAACACCATATATTTT	CSVEVVTDSGNTIYF
-	TRBV28	TRBJ2-3	-	TGTGCCAGCAGCCCCTACACGCATACGCAGTATTTT	CASSPYTHTQYF
few	TRBV10-3	TRBJ2-7	-	TGTGCCATCAGTGAGTCCCAGCTTGGTTCCTACGAGCAGTACTTC	CAISESQLGSYEQYF